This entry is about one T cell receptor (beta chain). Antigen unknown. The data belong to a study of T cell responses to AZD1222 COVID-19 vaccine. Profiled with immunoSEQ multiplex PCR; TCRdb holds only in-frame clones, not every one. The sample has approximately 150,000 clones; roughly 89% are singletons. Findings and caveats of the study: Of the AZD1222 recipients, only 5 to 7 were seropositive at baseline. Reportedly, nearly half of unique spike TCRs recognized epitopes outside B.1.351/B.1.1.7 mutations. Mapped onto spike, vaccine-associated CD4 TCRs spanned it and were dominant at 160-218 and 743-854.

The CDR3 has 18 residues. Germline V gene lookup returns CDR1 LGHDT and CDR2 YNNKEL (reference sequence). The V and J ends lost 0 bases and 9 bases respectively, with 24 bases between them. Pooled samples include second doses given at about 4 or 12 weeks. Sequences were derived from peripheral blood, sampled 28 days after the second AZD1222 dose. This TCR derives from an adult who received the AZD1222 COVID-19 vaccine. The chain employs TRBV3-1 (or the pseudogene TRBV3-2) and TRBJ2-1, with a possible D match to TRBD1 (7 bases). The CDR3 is CASSQEHPRPQGEVEQFF. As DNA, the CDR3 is TGTGCCAGCAGCCAAGAACATCCGCGGCCCCAGGGGGAGGTTGAGCAGTTCTTC.